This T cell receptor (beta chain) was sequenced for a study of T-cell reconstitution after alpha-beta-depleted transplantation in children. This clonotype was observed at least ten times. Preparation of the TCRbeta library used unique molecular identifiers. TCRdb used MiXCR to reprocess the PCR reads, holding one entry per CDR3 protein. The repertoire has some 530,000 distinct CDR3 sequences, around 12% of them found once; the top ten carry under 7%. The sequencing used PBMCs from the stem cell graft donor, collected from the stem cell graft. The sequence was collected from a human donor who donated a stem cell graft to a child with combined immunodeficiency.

The CDR3 spells CASSQEGLASTGELFF. CDR3 DNA sequence: TGCGCCAGCAGCCAAGAAGGTCTAGCGAGCACCGGGGAGCTGTTTTTT. The chain links TRBV4-1 to TRBJ2-2; perhaps TRBD2 as D (6 bases). V lost 0 bases to trimming and J lost 4 bases, with 12 bases between them. This CDR3 has 16 residues. Germline loops: CDR1 MGHRA, CDR2 YSYEKL.